The 16 T cell receptor beta chains below were found in one sample sequenced in a study of CD4+ T cells in melanoma. Clones were read by immunoSEQ multiplex PCR, and TCRdb kept only the in-frame ones, dropping some. There are roughly 54,000 clones in the sample; roughly 89% occur only once, and about 11% lies in the top ten. The specimen sequenced was peripheral blood. Every receptor here comes from a human donor with melanoma.

This clone was detected only a few times. V and J are TRBV2 and TRBJ1-2; 8 bases are shared with TRBD1. Germline lookup yields CDR1 SNHLY and CDR2 FYNNEI. The CDR3 covers 17 residues. V lost 4 bases and J lost 2; bases outside the gene matches: 12. CDR3 sequence (DNA): TGTGCCAGCAGTGGAGGACAGGGCTCTTATTCGAACTATGGCTACACCTTC. Amino acids: CASSGGQGSYSNYGYTF.

CDR3 region: CASSEMPAAGYTF. The DNA of the CDR3 is TGTGCCAGCAGTGAAATGCCAGCGGCTGGCTACACCTTC. The chain carries TRBV2 and TRBJ1-2, with D unclear. Trimming left V 2 bases short and J 7 bases short, with 11 bases between. This CDR3 has 13 amino acids. From germline, CDR1 is SNHLY and CDR2 FYNNEI.

The V gene is TRBV28, the J gene TRBJ1-1; D may be TRBD1 (5 bases). Trimming pared 3 bases from V and 1 base from J, leaving 9 bases between. The CDR3 has 14 residues. CDR1 and CDR2 from the germline V gene are MDHEN and SYDVKM. As DNA, the CDR3 is TGTGCCAGCAGTTTTCGGACAACGAACACTGAAGCTTTCTTT. Translating gives CASSFRTTNTEAFF.

The chain joins TRBV6-6 to TRBJ2-3; 8 positions match TRBD1. In germline, CDR1 is MNHNY, CDR2 SVGAGI (reference sequence). The CDR3 is 14 residues long. V lost 4 bases and J lost 4; bases outside the gene matches: 4. The chain's CDR3 is CASSWTGPPDTQYF. CDR3 nucleotides: TGTGCCAGCAGTTGGACAGGGCCCCCAGATACGCAGTATTTT.

This clone has only a few counts. This chain uses TRBV4-2 with TRBJ1-4; D is undetermined. The CDR3 has 16 residues. CDR1 is LGHNA and CDR2 is YNFKEQ in the germline V gene. V lost 0 bases to trimming and J lost 6 bases, with 14 bases between them. The CDR3: CASSQDKAASHEKLFF. CDR3 DNA: TGTGCCAGCAGCCAAGATAAAGCGGCCAGTCATGAAAAACTGTTTTTT.

The rearrangement links TRBV29-1 to TRBJ2-3; possible D gene TRBD1, 6 bases. CDR1 is SQVTM, CDR2 ANQGSEA, per germline. This CDR3 region has 16 residues. V shed 3 bases and J shed 0 bases, with 16 bases lying between them. The CDR3, as DNA: TGCAGCGTTGAGGCTCCCCGGACAGAGAGCACAGATACGCAGTATTTT. It encodes CSVEAPRTESTDTQYF.

The chain employs TRBV27 and TRBJ2-3; unclear D gene. The CDR3 is 14 amino acids. Trimming took 2 bases from V and 0 from J, leaving 6 bases between them. The V gene's germline CDR1 is MNHEY and CDR2 SMNVEV (reference sequence). The CDR3 DNA follows: TGTGCCAGCAGTTTACTTGGCAGCACAGATACGCAGTATTTT. It translates to CASSLLGSTDTQYF.

The V gene is TRBV4-2, the J gene TRBJ2-1; no definite D call. Germline V lookup: CDR1 LGHNA, CDR2 YNFKEQ. The CDR3 spans 15 residues. The V gene lost 0 bases and the J gene lost 0 bases, with 6 bases spanning the gap. DNA for the CDR3: TGTGCCAGCAGCCAAGAAGCGAGCTCCTACAATGAGCAGTTCTTC. This codes for CASSQEASSYNEQFF.

The chain recombines TRBV7-8 with TRBJ1-2; D possibly corresponds to TRBD1 (6 bases). The V end lost 8 bases, the J end lost 4 bases, and 14 bases lay between the germline ends. The CDR3 sequence is 13 residues long. The germline CDR1 and CDR2 sequences are SGHVS and FQNEAQ. The CDR3 nucleotides read TGTGCCAGCTCCGGGACACCCACCTATGGCTACACCTTC. Translating gives CASSGTPTYGYTF.

The rearrangement joins TRBV9 to TRBJ1-2; weak D call: TRBD1 (5 bases). The length of the CDR3 is 16 residues. The germline gives CDR1 SGDLS, CDR2 YYNGEE. V gave up 0 bases and J gave up 4 bases, with 16 bases separating them. The CDR3 DNA sequence: TGTGCCAGCAGCGTAGATCGCGGGGGGTTGTCCTATGGCTACACCTTC. Its protein product is CASSVDRGGLSYGYTF.

This chain links TRBV5-1 with TRBJ2-3, with D hard to call. The length of the CDR3 is 16 residues. Trimming took 4 bases from V and 4 from J, leaving 19 bases between them. The germline CDR1 and CDR2 sequences are SGHRS and YFSETQ. The CDR3 is CASSPSGGLAADTQYF. The CDR3 nucleotides are TGCGCCAGCAGCCCCTCAGGCGGTCTGGCGGCAGATACGCAGTATTTT.

As for this clone: An end of the junction differs from the germline gene, which may be a read error. The chain combines TRBV5-5 with TRBJ1-6; 8 bases align to TRBD1. CDR3 size: 14 residues. Germline V lookup: CDR1 SGHKS, CDR2 YYEKEE (reference sequence). DNA for the CDR3: TGTGCCAGCCGCTTCGACAGGGGAGTATCACCCCTCCACTTT. Encoded protein: CASRFDRGVSPLHF.

The chain employs TRBV9 and TRBJ1-6; the D gene is possibly TRBD1 (6 bases). This CDR3 is 15 amino acids long. Germline V gene data show CDR1 as SGDLS and CDR2 as YYNGEE. Trimming pared 0 bases from V and 5 bases from J, leaving 9 bases between. The CDR3 here is CASSVDRADNSPLHF. The CDR3 bases are TGTGCCAGCAGCGTAGACAGGGCGGATAATTCACCCCTCCACTTT.

On this clone: Sequence at one end of the junction differs from germline and may be a read error. The gene calls are TRBV7-7 and TRBJ2-1; no firm D call. There are 13 residues in the CDR3. Per the germline V gene, CDR1 is SSHAT and CDR2 is FNYEAQ (reference sequence). CDR3 loop: CASSLGQYNEQFF. Written as DNA, the CDR3 is TGTGCTAGCAGCTTAGGCCAATACAATGAGCAGTTCTTC.

J is TRBJ2-1 and V is TRBV5-1, with D tentatively TRBD2 (6 bases). This CDR3 is built from 17 residues. Germline V gene lookup returns CDR1 SGHRS and CDR2 YFSETQ. The V and J ends lost 1 base and 3 bases respectively, with 17 bases between them. This chain's CDR3 is CASSLIVRGSYYNEQFF. The CDR3 nucleotides read TGCGCCAGCAGCTTGATCGTTCGGGGGTCCTACTACAATGAGCAGTTCTTC.

The chain couples TRBV29-1 to TRBJ2-1, with D tentatively TRBD1 (5 bases). CDR1 SQVTM and CDR2 ANQGSEA come from the germline V gene. This CDR3 contains 12 residues. Trimming removed 5 bases from V and 4 bases from J, with 9 bases in between. The CDR3 loop is CSVTRVYNEQFF. The CDR3, as DNA: TGCAGCGTTACCAGGGTTTACAATGAGCAGTTCTTC.